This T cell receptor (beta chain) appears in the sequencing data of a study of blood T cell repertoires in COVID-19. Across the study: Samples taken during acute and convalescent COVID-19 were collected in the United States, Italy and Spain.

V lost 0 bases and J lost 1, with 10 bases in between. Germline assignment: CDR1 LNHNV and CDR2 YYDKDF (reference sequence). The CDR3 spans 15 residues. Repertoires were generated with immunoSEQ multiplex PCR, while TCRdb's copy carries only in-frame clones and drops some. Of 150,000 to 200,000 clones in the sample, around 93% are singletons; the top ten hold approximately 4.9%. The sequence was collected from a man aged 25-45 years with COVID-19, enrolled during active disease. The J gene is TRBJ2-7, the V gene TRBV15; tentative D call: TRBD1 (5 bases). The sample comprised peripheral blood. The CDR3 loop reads CATSRDLTVSYEQYF. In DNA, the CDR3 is TGTGCCACCAGCAGAGATCTGACAGTTTCCTACGAGCAGTACTTC.